The 9 T cell receptor beta chains presented below share a single source sample, sequenced in a study of cytomegalovirus exposure and HLA in healthy donors. Primers: 60 Vbeta forward and 13 Jbeta reverse. Using immunoSEQ multiplex PCR, the repertoire was profiled, and TCRdb retains in-frame clones only, with some absent. The sample contains about 26,000 clones, 70% of which appear only once. The sequenced sample was PBMCs. These receptors were taken from a woman aged 45-65 years in good health and CMV-seronegative.

A remark on this clone: Given the absence of the conserved phenylalanine or tryptophan at the CDR3 end, a read error is likely. The limits of the CDR3 on the DNA are not certain, so only TCRdb's listed CDR3 is given. The J gene is TRBJ2-7, the V gene TRBV7-5; the table gives TRBD1 as D, unverified against the DNA. TRBV7-5 is annotated as a pseudogene. The length of the CDR3 is 11 amino acids, counting both ends. CDR3 in amino acids: CVRSLTLGQTN.

The chain uses TRBV29-1 and TRBJ2-5; possibly TRBD2 for D (6 bases). Trimming cost V 2 bases and J 7 bases, with 11 bases left between them. CDR1 is SQVTM and CDR2 is ANQGSEA in the germline V gene. The CDR3 has 12 residues. For the CDR3, the DNA is TGCAGCGTTGAACCGGGGGTTGGGACCCAGTACTTC. Amino acid sequence: CSVEPGVGTQYF.

DNA for the CDR3: TGTGCCAGCAAGAACAGGGCCCGCTCCGAGCAGTACTTC. Encoded protein: CASKNRARSEQYF. The chain recombines TRBV6-5 with TRBJ2-7, with D tentatively TRBD1 (6 bases). V lost 7 bases and J 6 bases, leaving 16 bases between the germline ends. Germline lookup yields CDR1 MNHEY and CDR2 SVGAGI. The CDR3 consists of 13 residues.

The chain employs TRBV5-8 and TRBJ2-2; 9 bases fit TRBD1. The CDR3 is made up of 14 amino acids. Germline lookup yields CDR1 SGHTS and CDR2 YDEGEE. V was pared by 4 bases and J by 6 bases, with 4 bases of the junction left unmatched. In DNA, the CDR3 is TGTGCCAGCAGCCACAGGGGGCGCGCCGGGGAGCTGTTTTTT. Translating it yields CASSHRGRAGELFF.

This clone came up a few times. The chain employs TRBV4-1 and TRBJ2-5, with TRBD2 identical over 10 bases. CDR3 length: 17 amino acids. The germline V gene has CDR1 MGHRA and CDR2 YSYEKL. V was pared by 1 base and J by 2 bases, with 7 bases of the junction left unmatched. The CDR3 loop is CASSQGAGGPRQETQYF. Written as DNA, the CDR3 is TGCGCCAGCAGCCAAGGAGCGGGAGGGCCAAGACAAGAGACCCAGTACTTC.

V is TRBV9 and J is TRBJ1-2; maybe TRBD1 (5 bases). V gave up 2 bases and J gave up 2 bases, with 10 bases separating them. The CDR3 is 14 residues long. Germline V gene lookup returns CDR1 SGDLS and CDR2 YYNGEE. CDR3 sequence (DNA): TGTGCCAGCAGCGTGGAGGAGGGGAACTATGGCTACACCTTC. Amino acid sequence: CASSVEEGNYGYTF.

This clone was seen a few times. This chain links TRBV25-1 with TRBJ1-4, with D tentatively TRBD1 (5 bases). CDR3 size: 15 residues. V lost 4 bases, J lost 5 bases, and 14 bases lay in between. Germline lookup yields CDR1 MGHDK and CDR2 SYGVNS. The CDR3 protein is CASSAGDRRNEKLFF. For the CDR3, the DNA is TGTGCCAGCAGTGCGGGGGACCGTCGGAATGAAAAACTGTTTTTT.

The chain employs TRBV5-6 and TRBJ2-3, with TRBD2 matching 8 bases. This CDR3 is built from 17 residues. Trimming took 0 bases from V and 6 from J; bases not matched to a gene: 12. Germline V lookup: CDR1 SGHDT, CDR2 YYEEEE. CDR3 protein: CASSLASKERERDTQYF. The CDR3 region has the DNA TGTGCCAGCAGCTTGGCCTCTAAGGAGCGGGAGAGGGATACGCAGTATTTT.

This clone has only a few counts. This chain joins TRBV5-1 and TRBJ1-4, with D unclear. CDR3 length: 13 residues. Germline assignment: CDR1 SGHRS and CDR2 YFSETQ. The V end was cut by 0 bases, the J end by 7 bases, with 7 bases between. The CDR3: CASSLAYGEKLFF. CDR3 bases: TGCGCCAGCAGCTTGGCCTATGGTGAAAAACTGTTTTTT.